The T cell receptor beta chain under discussion was sequenced for a study of early T cells in non-severe SARS-CoV-2 infection. At the level of the study: Chains from this unsorted whole-blood bulk RNA could not be paired.

About this clonotype itself: The antigen is not known.

The germline gives CDR1 MNHEY, CDR2 SVGEGT. This CDR3 is 13 amino acids long. V was clipped by 3 bases and J by 3 bases, with 9 bases between them. Study-level points and caveats: Anti-spike CD8 responses were favored by VDJdb matching, which missed private and CD4 specificities.

cDNA molecules, individually, were tagged with unique molecular identifiers. TCRdb fed the 5' RACE reads into MiXCR, producing one record per CDR3 protein. This table has tens of thousands of distinct CDR3 sequences, 5.5% to 8.5% appearing once. The receptor comes from an adult who was a healthcare worker with PCR-confirmed SARS-CoV-2 infection or an uninfected control (not recorded which). The input for sequencing was whole blood, taken at baseline. The gene calls are TRBV6-2 or TRBV6-3 and TRBJ2-7, with D unresolved. The DNA for the CDR3 is TGTGCCAGCAGTTATCATTGGAGCTACGAGCAGTACTTC. Translating gives CASSYHWSYEQYF.